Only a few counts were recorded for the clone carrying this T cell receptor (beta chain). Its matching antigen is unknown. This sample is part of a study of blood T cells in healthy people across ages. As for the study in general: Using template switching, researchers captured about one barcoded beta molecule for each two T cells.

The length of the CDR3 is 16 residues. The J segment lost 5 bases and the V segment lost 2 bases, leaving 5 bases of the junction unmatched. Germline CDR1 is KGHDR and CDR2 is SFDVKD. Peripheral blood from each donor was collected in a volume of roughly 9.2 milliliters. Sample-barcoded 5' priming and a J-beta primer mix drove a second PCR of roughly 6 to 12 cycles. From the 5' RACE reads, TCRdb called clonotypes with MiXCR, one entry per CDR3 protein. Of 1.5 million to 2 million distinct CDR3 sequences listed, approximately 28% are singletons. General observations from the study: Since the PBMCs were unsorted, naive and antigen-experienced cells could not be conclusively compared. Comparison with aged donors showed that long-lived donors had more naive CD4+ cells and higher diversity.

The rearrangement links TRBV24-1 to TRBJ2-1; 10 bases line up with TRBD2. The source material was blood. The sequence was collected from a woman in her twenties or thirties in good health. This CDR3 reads CATSDYSGGTNNEQFF. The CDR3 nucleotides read TGTGCCACCAGTGATTATAGCGGGGGGACGAACAATGAGCAGTTCTTC.